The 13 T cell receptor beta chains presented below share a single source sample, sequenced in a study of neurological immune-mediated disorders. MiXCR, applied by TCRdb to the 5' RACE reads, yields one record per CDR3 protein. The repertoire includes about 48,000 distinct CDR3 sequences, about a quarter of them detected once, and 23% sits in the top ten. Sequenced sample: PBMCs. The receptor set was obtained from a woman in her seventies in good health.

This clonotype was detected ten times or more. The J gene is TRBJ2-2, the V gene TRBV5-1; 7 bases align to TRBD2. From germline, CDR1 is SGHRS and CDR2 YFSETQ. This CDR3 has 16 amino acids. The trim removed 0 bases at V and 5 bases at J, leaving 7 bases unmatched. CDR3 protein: CASSLDPGGGTGELFF. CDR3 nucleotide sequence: TGCGCCAGCAGCTTGGATCCGGGAGGAGGTACCGGGGAGCTGTTTTTT.

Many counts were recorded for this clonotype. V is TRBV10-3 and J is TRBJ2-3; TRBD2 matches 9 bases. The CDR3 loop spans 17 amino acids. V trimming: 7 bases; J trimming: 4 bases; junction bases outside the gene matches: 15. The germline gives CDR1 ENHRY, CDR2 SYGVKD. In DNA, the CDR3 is TGTGCCATCACTAATCCGACTAGCGGTGCTGGGGCAGATACGCAGTATTTT. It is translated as CAITNPTSGAGADTQYF.

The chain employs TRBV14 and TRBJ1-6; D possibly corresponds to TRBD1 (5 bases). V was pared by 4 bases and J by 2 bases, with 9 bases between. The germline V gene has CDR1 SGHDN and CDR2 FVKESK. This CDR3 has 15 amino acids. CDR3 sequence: CASSRTGPYNSPLHF. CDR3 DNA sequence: TGTGCCAGCAGCCGAACAGGTCCCTATAATTCACCCCTCCACTTT.

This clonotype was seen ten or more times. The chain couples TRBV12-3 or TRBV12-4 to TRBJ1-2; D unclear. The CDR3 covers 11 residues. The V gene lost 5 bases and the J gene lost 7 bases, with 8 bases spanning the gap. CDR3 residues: CASSVTSGYTF. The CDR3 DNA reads TGTGCCAGCAGTGTCACCTCTGGCTACACCTTC.

This CDR3 is CASSWTSNTEAFF. The CDR3 coding sequence is TGTGCCAGCTCATGGACGTCGAACACTGAAGCTTTCTTT. The chain employs TRBV18 and TRBJ1-1; D remains unclear. Germline V lookup: CDR1 KGHSH, CDR2 LQKENI. The V end lost 5 bases, the J end lost 1 base, and 8 bases lay between the germline ends. This CDR3 spans 13 amino acids.

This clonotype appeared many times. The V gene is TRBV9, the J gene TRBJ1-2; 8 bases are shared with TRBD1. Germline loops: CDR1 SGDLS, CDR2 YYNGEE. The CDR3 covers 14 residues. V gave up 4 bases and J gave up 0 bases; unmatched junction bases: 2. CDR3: CASSLDRANYGYTF. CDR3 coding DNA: TGTGCCAGCAGCCTGGACAGGGCTAACTATGGCTACACCTTC.

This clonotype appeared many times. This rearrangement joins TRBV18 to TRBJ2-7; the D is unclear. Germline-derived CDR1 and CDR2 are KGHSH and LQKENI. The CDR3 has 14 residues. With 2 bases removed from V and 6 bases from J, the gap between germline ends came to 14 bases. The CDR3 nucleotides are TGTGCCAGCTCACCAGGGGTAGGATCGGGCGAGCAGTACTTC. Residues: CASSPGVGSGEQYF.

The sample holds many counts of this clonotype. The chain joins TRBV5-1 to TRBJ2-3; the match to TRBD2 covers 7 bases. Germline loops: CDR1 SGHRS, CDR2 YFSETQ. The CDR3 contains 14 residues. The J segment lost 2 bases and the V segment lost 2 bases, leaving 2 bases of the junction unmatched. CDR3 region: CASSFLADTDTQYF. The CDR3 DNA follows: TGCGCCAGCAGCTTCCTAGCGGACACAGATACGCAGTATTTT.

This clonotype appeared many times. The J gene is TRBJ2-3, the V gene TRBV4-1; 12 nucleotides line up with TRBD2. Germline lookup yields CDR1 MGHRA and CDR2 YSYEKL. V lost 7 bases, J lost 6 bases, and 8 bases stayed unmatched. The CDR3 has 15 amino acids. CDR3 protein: CASTPSGRAGDTQYF. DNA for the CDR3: TGCGCCAGCACCCCTAGCGGGAGGGCTGGGGATACGCAGTATTTT.

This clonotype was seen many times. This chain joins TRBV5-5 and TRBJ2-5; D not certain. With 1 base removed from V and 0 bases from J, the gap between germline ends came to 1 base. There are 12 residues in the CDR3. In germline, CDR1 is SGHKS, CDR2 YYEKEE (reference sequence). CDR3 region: CASSLYQETQYF. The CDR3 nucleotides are TGTGCCAGCAGCTTGTACCAAGAGACCCAGTACTTC.

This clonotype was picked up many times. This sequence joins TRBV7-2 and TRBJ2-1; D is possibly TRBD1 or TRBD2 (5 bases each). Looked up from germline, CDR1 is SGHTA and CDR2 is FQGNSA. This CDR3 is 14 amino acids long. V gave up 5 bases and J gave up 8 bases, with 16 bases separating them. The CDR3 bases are TGTGCCAGCAGCAAGGGACCCTCCGGGTATGAGCAGTTCTTC. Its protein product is CASSKGPSGYEQFF.

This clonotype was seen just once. The CDR3, as DNA: TGTGCCAGCAGCCAATACGTAGCGGGGGAAGAGACCCAGTACTTC. Translated: CASSQYVAGEETQYF. The chain links TRBV3-1 to TRBJ2-5, with 9 bases lining up with TRBD2. CDR1 is LGHDT, CDR2 YNNKEL, per germline (reference sequence). Unmatched junction bases numbered 4, after V lost 2 bases and J lost 3 bases. The CDR3 consists of 15 residues.

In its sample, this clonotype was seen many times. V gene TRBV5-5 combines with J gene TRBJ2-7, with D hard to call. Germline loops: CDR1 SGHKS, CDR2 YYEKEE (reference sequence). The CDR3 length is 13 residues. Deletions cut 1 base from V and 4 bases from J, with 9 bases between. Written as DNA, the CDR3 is TGTGCCAGCAGCTTGAGCAGTTTTTACGAGCAGTACTTC. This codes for CASSLSSFYEQYF.